This is a list of T cell receptor beta chains from one sample in a study of OX40 agonist ivuxolimab in advanced cancers. TCRdb's table, derived via immunoSEQ multiplex PCR, lists solely in-frame clones and lacks some. In the table there are just over 20,000 clones, 85% to 90% of which are singletons. This specimen consisted of CD4+ or CD8+ T cells sorted from blood, obtained in a trial of the OX40 agonist ivuxolimab. The receptors here all came from an adult with an advanced solid tumor such as melanoma, head and neck, liver or kidney cancer. The CDR3 runs from the conserved cysteine through the conserved F or W. Size tells how often a clone was seen (once, few, many) or the class of an expanded clone, and some rows leave it out.

cdr3_aa clone_size v_call
CASSIEGSYEQYF large TRBV28
CASSQDIRNPYSQPQHF . TRBV4-1
CAIVDSGQGRGTEAFF once TRBV2
CASSPHFPGLDRTTGELFF . TRBV9
CASSLGFTQVGETQYF . TRBV28
CASSPKEGPGGGNGYTF . TRBV7-9
CASSPGTGLNTEAFF . TRBV7-9
CASSLGGTMTDTQYF . TRBV11-1
CASMLGTGRTEAFF few TRBV5-1
CASSFYLGEYQETQYF few TRBV7-8
CASSTSTGRFSGANVLTF . TRBV7-9